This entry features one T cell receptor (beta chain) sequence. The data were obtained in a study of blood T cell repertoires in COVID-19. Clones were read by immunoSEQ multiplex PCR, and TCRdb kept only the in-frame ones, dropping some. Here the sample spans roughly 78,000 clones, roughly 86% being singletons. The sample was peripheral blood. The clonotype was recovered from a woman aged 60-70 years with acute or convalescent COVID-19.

The CDR3 DNA sequence: TGTGCCAGCAGCCCCGGGTCCTACAATGAGCAGTTCTTC. Protein: CASSPGSYNEQFF. The chain is built from TRBV5-4 and TRBJ2-1; D gene uncertain. Germline CDR1 reads SGHNT; CDR2 reads YYREEE (reference sequence). The V gene lost 4 bases and the J gene lost 1 base, with 6 bases spanning the gap. The CDR3 is 13 amino acids.